The rows below give T cell receptor beta chains drawn from one sample of a study of multiple sclerosis patients with progressive multifocal leukoencephalopathy. Repertoires were generated with immunoSEQ multiplex PCR, while TCRdb's copy carries only in-frame clones and drops some. The table records about 30,000 clones, 85% to 90% of them present only once. The source material was PBMCs, sampled from a patient treated with natalizumab. These receptors originate from a human donor with multiple sclerosis. Each CDR3 is given with its conserved first and last residue. A D gene is named only where the DNA matches it firmly. Not every row has a clone size; where given, it reads once, few, many or a size class.

>TRBJ1-2|TRBD1|TRBV9|14|-
CASSVKGASDGYTF
TGTGCCAGCAGCGTCAAGGGGGCTTCAGATGGCTACACCTTC
>TRBJ1-3|-|TRBV6-5|12|-
CASSPGGNTIYF
TGTGCCAGCAGTCCGGGGGGTAACACCATATATTTT
>TRBJ1-6|TRBD1|TRBV6-1|14|once
CASSGSTGISPLHF
TGTGCCAGCAGTGGATCGACAGGGATTTCACCCCTCCACTTT
>TRBJ1-1|-|TRBV5-6|11|medium-sized
CASSAGLEAFF
TGTGCCAGCAGCGCAGGATTGGAAGCTTTCTTT
>TRBJ2-2|-|TRBV2|12|-
CASSEDTGELFF
TGTGCCAGCAGTGAAGACACCGGGGAGCTGTTTTTT
>TRBJ2-5|-|TRBV7-9|14|-
CASSIWGGRKTQYF
TGTGCCAGCAGTATCTGGGGGGGCCGGAAGACCCAGTACTTC
>TRBJ1-3|TRBD1|TRBV2|12|-
CASNRGGNTIYF
TGTGCCAGCAACAGGGGTGGAAACACCATATATTTT
>TRBJ1-2|TRBD1|TRBV27|13|-
CASKPGQGYGYTF
TGTGCCAGCAAACCGGGACAGGGGTATGGCTACACCTTC
>TRBJ2-4|-|TRBV5-1|14|-
CASSLSGSKNIQYF
TGCGCCAGCAGCTTATCAGGGTCCAAAAACATTCAGTACTTC
>TRBJ2-6|TRBD1|TRBV30|18|-
CAWSVRKGAPSGANVLTF
TGTGCCTGGAGTGTTCGTAAGGGGGCCCCCTCTGGGGCCAACGTCCTGACTTTC